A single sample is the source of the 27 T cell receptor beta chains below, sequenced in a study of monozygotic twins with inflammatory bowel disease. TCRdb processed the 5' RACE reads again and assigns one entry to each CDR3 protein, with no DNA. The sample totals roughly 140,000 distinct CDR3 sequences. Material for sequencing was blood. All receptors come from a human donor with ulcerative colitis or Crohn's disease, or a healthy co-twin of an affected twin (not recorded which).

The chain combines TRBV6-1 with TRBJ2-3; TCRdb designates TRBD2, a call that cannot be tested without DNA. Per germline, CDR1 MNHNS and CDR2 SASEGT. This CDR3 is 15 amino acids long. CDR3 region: CASSGLAGGPDTQYF.

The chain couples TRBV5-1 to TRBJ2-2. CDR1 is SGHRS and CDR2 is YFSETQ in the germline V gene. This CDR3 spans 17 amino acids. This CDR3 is CASSIIPGFSDTGELFF.

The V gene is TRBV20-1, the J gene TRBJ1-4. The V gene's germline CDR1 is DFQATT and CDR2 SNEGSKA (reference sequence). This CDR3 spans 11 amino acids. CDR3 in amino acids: CSAPENEKLFF.

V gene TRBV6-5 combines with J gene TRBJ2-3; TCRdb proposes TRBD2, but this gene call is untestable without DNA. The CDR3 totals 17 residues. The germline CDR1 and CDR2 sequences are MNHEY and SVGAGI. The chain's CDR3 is CASSYSASGGLGDTQYF.

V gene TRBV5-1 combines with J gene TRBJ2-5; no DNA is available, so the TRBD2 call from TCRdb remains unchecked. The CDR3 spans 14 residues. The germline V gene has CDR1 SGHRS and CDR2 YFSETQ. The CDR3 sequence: CASSLDRLQETQYF.

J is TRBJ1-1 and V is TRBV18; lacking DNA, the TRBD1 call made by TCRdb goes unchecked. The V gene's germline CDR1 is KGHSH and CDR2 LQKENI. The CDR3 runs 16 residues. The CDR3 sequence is CASSPLPTGGHTEAFF.

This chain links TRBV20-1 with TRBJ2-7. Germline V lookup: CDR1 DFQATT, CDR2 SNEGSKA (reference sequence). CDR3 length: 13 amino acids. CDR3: CSAKDLLGSEQYF.

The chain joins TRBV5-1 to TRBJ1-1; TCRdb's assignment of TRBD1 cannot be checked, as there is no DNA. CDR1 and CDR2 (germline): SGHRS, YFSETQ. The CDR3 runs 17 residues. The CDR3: CASSSNRGANGGPEAFF.

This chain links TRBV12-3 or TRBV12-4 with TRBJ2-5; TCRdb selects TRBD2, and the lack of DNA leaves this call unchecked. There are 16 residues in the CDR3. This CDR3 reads CASSFNSGGGGETQYF.

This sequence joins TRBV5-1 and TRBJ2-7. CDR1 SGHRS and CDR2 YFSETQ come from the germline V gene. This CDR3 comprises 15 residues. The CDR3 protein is CASSSRLWGSYEQYF.

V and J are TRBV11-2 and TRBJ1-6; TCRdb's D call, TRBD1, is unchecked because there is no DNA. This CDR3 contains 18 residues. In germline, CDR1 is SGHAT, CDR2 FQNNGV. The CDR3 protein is CASSSGQALYSYNSPLHF.

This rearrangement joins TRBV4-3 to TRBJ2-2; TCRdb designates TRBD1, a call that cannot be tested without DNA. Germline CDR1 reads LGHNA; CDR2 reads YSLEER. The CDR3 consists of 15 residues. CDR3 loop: CASSSGTGNTGELFF.

The CDR3 sequence: CASQGPNSPLHF. The chain carries TRBV6-5 and TRBJ1-6; TCRdb proposes TRBD1, but this gene call is untestable without DNA. CDR1 is MNHEY, CDR2 SVGAGI, per germline. The CDR3 extends over 12 amino acids.

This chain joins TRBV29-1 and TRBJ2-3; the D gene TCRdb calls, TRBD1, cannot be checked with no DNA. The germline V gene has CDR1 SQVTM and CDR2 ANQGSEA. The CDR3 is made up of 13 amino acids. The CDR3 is CSVEPGSTDTQYF.

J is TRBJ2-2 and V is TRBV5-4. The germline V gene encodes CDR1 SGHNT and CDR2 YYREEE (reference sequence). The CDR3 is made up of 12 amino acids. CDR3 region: CASWPETGELFF.

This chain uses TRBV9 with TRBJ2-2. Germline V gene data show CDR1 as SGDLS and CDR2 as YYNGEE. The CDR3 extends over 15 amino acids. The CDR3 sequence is CASSAAAAYTGELFF. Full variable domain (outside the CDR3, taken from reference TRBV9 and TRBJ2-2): DSGVTQTPKHLITATGQRVTLRCSPRSGDLSVYWYQQSLDQGLQFLIQYYNGEERAKGNILERFSAQQFPDLHSELNLSSLELGDSALYFCASSAAAAYTGELFFGEGSRLTVL.

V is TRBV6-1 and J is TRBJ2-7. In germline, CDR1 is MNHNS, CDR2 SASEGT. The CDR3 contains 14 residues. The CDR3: CASSEVGTTYEQYF.

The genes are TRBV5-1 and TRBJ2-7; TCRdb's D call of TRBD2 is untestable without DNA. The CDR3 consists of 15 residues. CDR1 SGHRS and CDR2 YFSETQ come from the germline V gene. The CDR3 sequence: CASSLAGTGAYEQYF.

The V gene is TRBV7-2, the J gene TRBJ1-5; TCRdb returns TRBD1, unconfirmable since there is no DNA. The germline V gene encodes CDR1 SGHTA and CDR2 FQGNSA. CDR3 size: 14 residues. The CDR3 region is CASTNRGPNQPQHF.

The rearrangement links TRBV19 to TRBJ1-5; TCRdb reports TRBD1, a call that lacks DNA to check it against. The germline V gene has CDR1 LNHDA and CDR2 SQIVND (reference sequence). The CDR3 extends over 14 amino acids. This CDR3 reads CASTTGYSNQPQHF.

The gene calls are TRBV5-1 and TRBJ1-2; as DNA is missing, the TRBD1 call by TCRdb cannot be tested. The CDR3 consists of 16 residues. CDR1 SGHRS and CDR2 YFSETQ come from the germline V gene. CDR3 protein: CASSRGTERANYGYTF.

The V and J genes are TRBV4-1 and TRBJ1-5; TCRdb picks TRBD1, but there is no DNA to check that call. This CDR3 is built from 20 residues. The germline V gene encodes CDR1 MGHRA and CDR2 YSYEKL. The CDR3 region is CASSQVGTGTVDYSNQPQHF.

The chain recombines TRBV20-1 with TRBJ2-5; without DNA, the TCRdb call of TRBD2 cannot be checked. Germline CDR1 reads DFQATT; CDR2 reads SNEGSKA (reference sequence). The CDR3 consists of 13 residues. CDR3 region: CSARRGGDLTQYF.

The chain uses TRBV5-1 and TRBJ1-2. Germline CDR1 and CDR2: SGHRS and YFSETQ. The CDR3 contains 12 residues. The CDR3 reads CASSLGNYGYTF.

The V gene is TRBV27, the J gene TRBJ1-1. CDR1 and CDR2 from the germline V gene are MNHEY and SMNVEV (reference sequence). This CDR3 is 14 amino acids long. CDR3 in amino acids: CASSFGRLNTEAFF.

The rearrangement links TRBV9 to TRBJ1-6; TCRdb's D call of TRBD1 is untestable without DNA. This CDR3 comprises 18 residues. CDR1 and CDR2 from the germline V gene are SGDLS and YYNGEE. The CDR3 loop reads CASSSPPGQAPENSPLHF.

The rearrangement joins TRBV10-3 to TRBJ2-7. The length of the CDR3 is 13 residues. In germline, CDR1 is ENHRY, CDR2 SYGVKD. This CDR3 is CAISGLYAYEQYF.